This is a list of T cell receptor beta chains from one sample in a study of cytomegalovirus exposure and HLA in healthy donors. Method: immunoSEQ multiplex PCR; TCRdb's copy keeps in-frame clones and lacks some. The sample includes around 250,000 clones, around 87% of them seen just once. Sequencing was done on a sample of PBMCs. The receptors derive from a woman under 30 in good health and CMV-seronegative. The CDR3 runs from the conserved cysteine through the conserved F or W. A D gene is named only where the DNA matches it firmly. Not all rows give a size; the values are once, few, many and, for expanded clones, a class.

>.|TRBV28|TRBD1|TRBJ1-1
TGTGCCAGCAGTTTAATCGGGACAGGGGATACTGAAGCTTTCTTT
CASSLIGTGDTEAFF
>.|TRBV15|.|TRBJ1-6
TGTGCCACCAGCAGAGAGGCCAGTTTAAATTCACCCCTCCACTTT
CATSREASLNSPLHF
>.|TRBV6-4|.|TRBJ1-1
TGTGCCAGCAGTGGTGAACAGGGAACTGAAGCTTTCTTT
CASSGEQGTEAFF
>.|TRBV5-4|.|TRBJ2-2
TGTGCCAGCAGCTTACAGGGAAACACCGGGGAGCTGTTTTTT
CASSLQGNTGELFF
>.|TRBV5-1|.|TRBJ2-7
TGCGCCAGCAGAGAGGGGGGGGGCCGATTGGACGAGCAGTACTTC
CASREGGGRLDEQYF
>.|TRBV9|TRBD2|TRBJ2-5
TGTGCCAGCAGCGTAGTTCCTAGCGGGGGGGCTAAGGAGACCCAGTACTTC
CASSVVPSGGAKETQYF
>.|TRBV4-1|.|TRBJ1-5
TGCGCCAGCAGCCTCGACAGGATTAGCAATCAGCCCCAGCATTTT
CASSLDRISNQPQHF
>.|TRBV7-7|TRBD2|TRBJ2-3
TGTGCCAGCAGCTTGGCGGGGGGAATGACGGATACGCAGTATTTT
CASSLAGGMTDTQYF
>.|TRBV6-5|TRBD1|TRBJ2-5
TGTGCCAGCAGTTACTCGGACAGGGGGCACGAGACCCAGTACTTC
CASSYSDRGHETQYF
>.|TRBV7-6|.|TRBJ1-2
TGTGCCAGCACGGATGCAGGGTCTCTCTATGGCTACACCTTC
CASTDAGSLYGYTF
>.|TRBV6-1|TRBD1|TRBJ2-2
TGTGCCAGCAGTGAACCCGGACAGGAAACGAACACCGGGGAGCTGTTTTTT
CASSEPGQETNTGELFF
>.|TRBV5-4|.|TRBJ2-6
TGTGCCAGCAGCTTCGAAGGGGGTTCTGGGGCCAACGTCCTGACTTTC
CASSFEGGSGANVLTF
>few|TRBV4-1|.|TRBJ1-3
TGCGCCAGCAGCCAAAACGGTATCATATATTTT
CASSQNGIIYF
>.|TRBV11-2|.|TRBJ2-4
TGTGCCAGCAGCTCTTTTCCTCGAGGGGCCAAAAACATTCAGTACTTC
CASSSFPRGAKNIQYF
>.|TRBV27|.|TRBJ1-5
TGTGCCAGCAGCCAGAGAGGTGATGTAGTTTATAGCAATCAGCCCCAGCATTTT
CASSQRGDVVYSNQPQHF
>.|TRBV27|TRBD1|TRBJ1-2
TGTGCCAGCAGTCGACAGGGGAACTATGGCTACACCTTC
CASSRQGNYGYTF
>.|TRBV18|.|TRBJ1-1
TGTGCCAGCTCACCTCCCCAGATGAACACTGAAGCTTTCTTT
CASSPPQMNTEAFF
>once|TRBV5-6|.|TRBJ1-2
TGTGCCAGCAGCCCCGGACTAGGGGCTAACTATGGCTACACCTTC
CASSPGLGANYGYTF